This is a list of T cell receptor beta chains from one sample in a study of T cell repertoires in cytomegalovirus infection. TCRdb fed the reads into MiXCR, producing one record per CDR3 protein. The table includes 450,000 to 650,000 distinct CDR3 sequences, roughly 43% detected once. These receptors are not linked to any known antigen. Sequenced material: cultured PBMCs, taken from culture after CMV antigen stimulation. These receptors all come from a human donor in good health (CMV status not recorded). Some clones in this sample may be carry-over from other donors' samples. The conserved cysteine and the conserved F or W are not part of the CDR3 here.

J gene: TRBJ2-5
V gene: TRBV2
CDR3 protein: ASSEAQLAGTQY

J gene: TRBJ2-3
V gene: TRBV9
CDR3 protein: ASSTSGDTQY

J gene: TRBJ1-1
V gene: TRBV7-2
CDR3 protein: ASSLAGRNTEAF

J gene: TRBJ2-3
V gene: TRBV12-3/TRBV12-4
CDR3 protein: ASSSLTGGDTQY

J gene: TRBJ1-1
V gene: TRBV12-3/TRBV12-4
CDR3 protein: ASRGQGAGAEAF

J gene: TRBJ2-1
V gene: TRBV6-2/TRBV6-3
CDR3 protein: ASRGGSSYNEQF

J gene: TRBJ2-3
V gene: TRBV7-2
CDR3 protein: ASSSGARNTQY

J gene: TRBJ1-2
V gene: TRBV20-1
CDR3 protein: SARDSRKMNYGYT

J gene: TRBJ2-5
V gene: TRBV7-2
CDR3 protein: ASSLAGQGGETQY

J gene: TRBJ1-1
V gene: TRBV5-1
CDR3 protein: ASSNLWENTEAF

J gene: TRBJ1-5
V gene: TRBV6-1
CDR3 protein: ASQAGSGQPQH

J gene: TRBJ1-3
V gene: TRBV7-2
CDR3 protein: ASSSRQGVGYTIY

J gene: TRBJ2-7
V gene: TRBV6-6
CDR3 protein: ASSYGSPYEQY

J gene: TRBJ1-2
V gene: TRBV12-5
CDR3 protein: ASAMGGQRGYT

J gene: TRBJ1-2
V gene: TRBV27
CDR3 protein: ASSLGQGKDGYT

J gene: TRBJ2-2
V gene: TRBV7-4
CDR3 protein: ASTPGLGRTGELF

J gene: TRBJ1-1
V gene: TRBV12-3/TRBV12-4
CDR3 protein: ASSLKGGGATEAF

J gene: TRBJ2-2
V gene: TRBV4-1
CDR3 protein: ASSQDAGELF

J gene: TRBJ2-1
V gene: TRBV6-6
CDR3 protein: ASSLLMGGPYNEQF

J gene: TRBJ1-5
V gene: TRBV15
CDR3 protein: ATSPSNQPQH

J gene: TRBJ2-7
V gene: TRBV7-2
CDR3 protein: ASSRGVLGEQY

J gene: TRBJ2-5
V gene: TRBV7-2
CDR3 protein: ASSLGIAGGWETQY

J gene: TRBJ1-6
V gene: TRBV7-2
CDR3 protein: ASSPVGLRNSPLH

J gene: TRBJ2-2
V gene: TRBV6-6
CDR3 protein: ASSPGTNSAGELF

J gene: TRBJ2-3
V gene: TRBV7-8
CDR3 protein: ASSWAEGATDTQY

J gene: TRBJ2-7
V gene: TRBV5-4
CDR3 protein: ASSIAGGPSYEQY

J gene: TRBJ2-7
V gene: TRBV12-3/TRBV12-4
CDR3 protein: ASSLGEYEQY

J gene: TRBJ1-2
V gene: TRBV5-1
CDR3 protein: ASSFGDHRGGYGYT

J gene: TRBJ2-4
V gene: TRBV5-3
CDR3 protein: ASSWWGSKNIQY

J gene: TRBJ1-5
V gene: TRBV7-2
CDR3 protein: ASSSRDRGILGQPQH

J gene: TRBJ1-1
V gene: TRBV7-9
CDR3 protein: ASSLALGRRFPEAF

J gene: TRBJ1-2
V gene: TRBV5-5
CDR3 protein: ASSLGQHVDGYT

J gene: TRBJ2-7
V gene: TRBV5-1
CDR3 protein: ASSSNRDRYEQY

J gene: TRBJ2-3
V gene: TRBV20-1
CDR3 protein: SARERGFGTDTQY

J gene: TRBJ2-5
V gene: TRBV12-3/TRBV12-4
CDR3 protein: ASSRLAGGVETQY

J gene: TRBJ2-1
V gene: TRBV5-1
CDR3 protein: ASSLPSSGNEQF

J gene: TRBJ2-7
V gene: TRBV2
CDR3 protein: ASKVSSGGAHEQY

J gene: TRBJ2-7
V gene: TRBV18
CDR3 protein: ASSPASGQYEQY

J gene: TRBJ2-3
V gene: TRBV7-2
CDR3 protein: ASSLTPWASTDTQY

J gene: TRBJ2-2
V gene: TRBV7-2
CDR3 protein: ASSLIATGGRTGELF

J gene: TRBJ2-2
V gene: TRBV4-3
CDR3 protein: ASSQGVGTGELF

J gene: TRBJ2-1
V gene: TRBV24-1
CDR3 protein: ATSDPKASSYNEQF

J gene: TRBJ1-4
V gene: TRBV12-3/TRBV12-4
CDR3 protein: ASSLGSAEKLF